The 17 T cell receptor beta chains given below trace back to one sample, sequenced in a study of T cell responses to AZD1222 COVID-19 vaccine. Some clones are missing from TCRdb's copy, which holds only in-frame ones; the method was immunoSEQ multiplex PCR. The repertoire holds some 180,000 clones, with 88% as singletons. The sample consisted of peripheral blood, taken on day 0 of AZD1222 vaccination. These receptors were collected from an adult in good health.

The V call is TRBV10-3, the J call TRBJ2-1, with 11 bases identical to TRBD1. The V and J ends lost 6 bases and 9 bases, in that order; junction bases with no gene match: 13. Germline loops: CDR1 ENHRY, CDR2 SYGVKD. The CDR3 is 16 residues long. The CDR3 DNA reads TGTGCCATCAGACGATCCGGGACAGGGGGTTTGAGTGAGCAGTTCTTC. Translation: CAIRRSGTGGLSEQFF.

This clone has a single count. The chain links TRBV9 to TRBJ1-3; possible D gene TRBD1, 5 bases. This CDR3 comprises 15 residues. V was cut by 4 bases and J by 2 bases, with 13 bases left in between. Germline values: CDR1 SGDLS, CDR2 YYNGEE. Here the CDR3 DNA reads TGTGCCAGCAGCCCCTCCGGGGGGGCTGGAAACACCATATATTTT. Translating gives CASSPSGGAGNTIYF.

The chain employs TRBV11-2 and TRBJ1-1; D possibly corresponds to TRBD1 (5 bases). This CDR3 comprises 15 residues. V lost 1 base and J 1 base, leaving 10 bases between the germline ends. CDR1 is SGHAT, CDR2 FQNNGV, per germline. CDR3: CASSLVRQKNTEAFF. Written as DNA, the CDR3 is TGTGCCAGCAGCTTAGTACGACAGAAGAACACTGAAGCTTTCTTT. The full variable domain, rest sourced from reference TRBV11-2 and TRBJ1-1, is EAGVAQSPRYKIIEKRQSVAFWCNPISGHATLYWYQQILGQGPKLLIQFQNNGVVDDSQLPKDRFSAERLKGVDSTLKIQPAKLEDSAVYLCASSLVRQKNTEAFFGQGTRLTVV.

The chain couples TRBV6-9 to TRBJ1-6; perhaps TRBD1 as D (5 bases). Germline-derived CDR1 and CDR2 are MNHGY and SVAAGI. The CDR3 is made up of 18 amino acids. V was cut by 7 bases and J by 7 bases, with 26 bases left in between. The CDR3 coding sequence is TGTGCCAGCACCCCTATGGGGGACGTGTTGAAGAGAAATTCACCCCTCCACTTT. This encodes CASTPMGDVLKRNSPLHF.

The chain recombines TRBV28 with TRBJ1-1, with 11 bases identical to TRBD1. Germline trimming cut 3 bases from V and 6 bases from J; bases unmatched to any gene: 0. CDR1 and CDR2 from the germline V gene are MDHEN and SYDVKM. The CDR3 is 13 residues long. CDR3 protein: CASSLGQGAEAFF. The CDR3 DNA follows: TGTGCCAGCAGTTTGGGACAGGGGGCTGAAGCTTTCTTT.

The rearrangement joins TRBV5-4 to TRBJ1-1, with D tentatively TRBD1 (6 bases). The V gene's germline CDR1 is SGHNT and CDR2 YYREEE (reference sequence). The CDR3 is made up of 15 amino acids. Trimming left V 4 bases short and J 1 base short, with 14 bases between. CDR3 DNA: TGTGCCAGCAGCGGGCAGGGGCGAGGGAACACTGAAGCTTTCTTT. This encodes CASSGQGRGNTEAFF.

Only a few counts were recorded for this clone. The chain employs TRBV5-5 and TRBJ2-2; D uncertain. Germline loops: CDR1 SGHKS, CDR2 YYEKEE (reference sequence). Deletions cut 4 bases from V and 5 bases from J, with 12 bases between. The CDR3 runs to 14 residues. CDR3 sequence: CASSLDTVTGELFF. DNA of the CDR3: TGTGCCAGCAGCCTAGACACCGTGACCGGGGAGCTGTTTTTT.

This clone was observed once. V and J are TRBV10-3 and TRBJ1-5; 7 nucleotides agree with TRBD1. The ends lost 0 bases at V and 2 bases at J; junction bases unmatched: 1. The length of the CDR3 is 15 residues. Germline CDR1 and CDR2: ENHRY and SYGVKD. DNA of the CDR3: TGTGCCATCAGTGAGTCGCAGGGGGGCAATCAGCCCCAGCATTTT. It translates to CAISESQGGNQPQHF.

CDR3 bases: TGTGCCAGCAGCGTAGGGGCAGGGGACGCTCAGCCCCAGCATTTT. Its protein is CASSVGAGDAQPQHF. The chain is built from TRBV9 and TRBJ1-5, with D maybe TRBD1 (6 bases). CDR1 is SGDLS and CDR2 is YYNGEE in the germline V gene. Trimming removed 0 bases from V and 6 bases from J, with 13 bases in between. This CDR3 comprises 15 residues.

This chain links TRBV28 with TRBJ2-3, with D hard to call. The CDR3 extends over 13 amino acids. Germline CDR1 reads MDHEN; CDR2 reads SYDVKM. Trimming shortened V by 3 bases and J by 4 bases, and 8 bases separated the two germline ends. The CDR3 nucleotides read TGTGCCAGCAGTTTGAGACTTGCAGATACGCAGTATTTT. This codes for CASSLRLADTQYF.

The rearrangement uses TRBV4-2 and TRBJ2-1, with 8 bases aligning to TRBD2. Looked up from germline, CDR1 is LGHNA and CDR2 is YNFKEQ. This CDR3 region has 17 residues. The V gene end was trimmed by 5 bases and the J gene end by 9 bases; junction bases not matched to a gene: 18. The CDR3 nucleotides read TGTGCCAGCAGCTACGAAATCGGTCCGGGACTAGGAGGTGAGCAGTTCTTC. Its translation: CASSYEIGPGLGGEQFF.

This chain uses TRBV13 with TRBJ1-1, with 8 nucleotides matching TRBD1. Germline trimming cut 5 bases from V and 7 bases from J; bases unmatched to any gene: 9. Germline CDR1 reads PRHDT; CDR2 reads FYEKMQ (reference sequence). This CDR3 contains 14 residues. In nucleotides, the CDR3 is TGTGCCAGCAGCCAGGGGGCTTCTTCATATGAAGCTTTCTTT. Its translation is CASSQGASSYEAFF.

The genes are TRBV11-3 and TRBJ2-2; TRBD2 matches at 13 bases. CDR3 length: 19 residues. Trimming removed 5 bases from V and 0 bases from J; junction bases left unmatched: 9. Germline V gene data show CDR1 as SGHNT and CDR2 as YENEEA. The CDR3 DNA is TGTGCCAGCAGCCTCTGGACTAGCGGGGGACCCACGAACACCGGGGAGCTGTTTTTT. Translating it yields CASSLWTSGGPTNTGELFF.

The V call is TRBV14, the J call TRBJ2-1; D is possibly TRBD2 (6 bases). Germline V gene lookup returns CDR1 SGHDN and CDR2 FVKESK. The CDR3 contains 11 residues. The germline V and J ends were trimmed by 2 bases and 14 bases, with 10 bases remaining between them. The CDR3 sequence: CASSQRGEEFF. In DNA form, the CDR3 reads TGTGCCAGCAGCCAACGCGGGGAGGAGTTCTTC.

CDR3 sequence: CASSLIGGTEAFF. DNA of the CDR3: TGTGCCAGCAGCTTAATCGGGGGCACTGAAGCTTTCTTT. This rearrangement joins TRBV7-9 to TRBJ1-1; D possibly corresponds to TRBD1 (5 bases). CDR1 SEHNR and CDR2 FQNEAQ come from the germline V gene (reference sequence). The V gene lost 2 bases and the J gene lost 4 bases, with 8 bases spanning the gap. The CDR3 covers 13 residues.

The rearrangement joins TRBV19 to TRBJ1-6, with 8 nucleotides matching TRBD1. Germline CDR1 reads LNHDA; CDR2 reads SQIVND (reference sequence). CDR3 length equals 15 residues. V lost 2 bases, J lost 10 bases, and 7 bases stayed unmatched. CDR3 sequence: CASSIPGQGASPLHF. The CDR3 region has the DNA TGTGCCAGTAGTATACCCGGACAGGGAGCCTCACCCCTCCACTTT.

This sequence joins TRBV10-1 and TRBJ1-1, with D maybe TRBD1 (6 bases). Trimming removed 0 bases at V and 5 bases at J, with 10 bases between. Per germline, CDR1 WNHNN and CDR2 SYGVQD (reference sequence). This CDR3 comprises 14 residues. This CDR3 is CASSESRGRTEAFF. CDR3 DNA: TGCGCCAGCAGTGAGTCGCGGGGGCGAACTGAAGCTTTCTTT.